The 14 T cell receptor beta chains reported below all come from one sample, sequenced in a study of radiation and T cells in renal cell carcinoma. Regarding time point: blood 2 weeks post-SBRT. Sample treatment: 15 Gy SBRT to primary tumor, nephrectomy 4 weeks later. The protocol was immunoSEQ multiplex PCR, while the TCRdb copy is restricted to in-frame clones and leaves out a portion. The table has 120,000 or so clones, 80% to 90% seen once. The material was blood, obtained from a patient whose treatment included radiotherapy and nephrectomy. These receptors all stem from a woman aged 60-70 years with renal cell carcinoma.

V is TRBV19 and J is TRBJ2-7; D may correspond to TRBD1 or TRBD2 (5 bases each). The germline gives CDR1 LNHDA, CDR2 SQIVND (reference sequence). CDR3 length: 13 amino acids. V was cut by 8 bases and J by 7 bases, with 18 bases left in between. This CDR3 reads CASGAGAVREQYF. In nucleotides, the CDR3 is TGTGCCAGTGGGGCCGGGGCGGTGCGGGAGCAGTACTTC.

The CDR3 bases are TGTGCCAGCAGCACGTACCCTCGGACTATAGCGGAGATATCCTACAATGAGCAGTTCTTC. This translates into CASSTYPRTIAEISYNEQFF. The chain employs TRBV7-3 and TRBJ2-1; D possibly corresponds to TRBD2 (6 bases). With 5 bases removed from V and 1 base from J, the gap between germline ends came to 27 bases. The CDR3 spans 20 residues. The germline gives CDR1 SGHTA, CDR2 FQGTGA.

The V gene is TRBV7-2, the J gene TRBJ2-3; TRBD2 is a possible D gene (6 bases). This CDR3 has 15 residues. With 3 bases removed from V and 3 bases from J, the gap between germline ends came to 13 bases. Germline CDR1 SGHTA, CDR2 FQGNSA. The CDR3 here is CASSFSGVGTDTQYF. The DNA of the CDR3 is TGTGCCAGCAGCTTTAGCGGCGTCGGTACAGATACGCAGTATTTT.

The J gene is TRBJ2-3, the V gene TRBV7-2; TRBD2 might be the D (6 bases). Trimming stripped 5 bases from V and 2 bases from J, with 17 bases between. The CDR3 is 16 residues long. Germline assignment: CDR1 SGHTA and CDR2 FQGNSA. CDR3 protein: CASSPGPAGHTDTQYF. Here the CDR3 DNA reads TGTGCCAGCAGCCCTGGTCCGGCGGGGCACACAGATACGCAGTATTTT.

This clone has more than one count but fewer than ten. CDR3 in DNA: TGTGCCAGCAGTAACCTCGGGACGATCGGCGACGAGCAGTACTTC. Encoded protein: CASSNLGTIGDEQYF. The V gene is TRBV5-6, the J gene TRBJ2-7; D may match TRBD1 or TRBD2 (5 bases each). Trimming stripped 5 bases from V and 5 bases from J, with 20 bases between. This CDR3 region has 15 residues. CDR1 SGHDT and CDR2 YYEEEE come from the germline V gene.

This chain joins TRBV5-6 and TRBJ2-7, with D hard to call. The germline V gene encodes CDR1 SGHDT and CDR2 YYEEEE. The CDR3 loop spans 12 amino acids. V was clipped by 2 bases and J by 6 bases, with 9 bases between them. Here the CDR3 DNA reads TGTGCCAGCAGCTTCTACAGCTCCGAGCAGTACTTC. Translated, it gives CASSFYSSEQYF. The full variable domain, completed using reference TRBV5-6 and TRBJ2-7, is DAGVTQSPTHLIKTRGQQVTLRCSPKSGHDTVSWYQQALGQGPQFIFQYYEEEERQRGNFPDRFSGHQFPNYSSELNVNALLLGDSALYLCASSFYSSEQYFGPGTRLTVT.

This clone came up once. This rearrangement joins TRBV6-6 to TRBJ1-5; 7 nucleotides align to TRBD1. CDR3 length: 13 amino acids. The V gene's germline CDR1 is MNHNY and CDR2 SVGAGI (reference sequence). V dropped 6 bases and J dropped 6; count of bases not matched to a gene: 5. CDR3 sequence reads: CASRQGRRQPQHF. Here the CDR3 DNA reads TGTGCCAGCAGACAGGGGAGGCGTCAGCCCCAGCATTTT.

The gene calls are TRBV15 and TRBJ1-1, with TRBD1 matching 8 bases. Germline CDR1 LNHNV, CDR2 YYDKDF (reference sequence). V lost 0 bases to trimming and J lost 1 base; unmatched junction nucleotides: 1. The CDR3 runs to 15 residues. The CDR3 bases are TGTGCCACCAGCAGAGAAACAGGGGGGAACACTGAAGCTTTCTTT. Its translation: CATSRETGGNTEAFF.

The gene calls are TRBV28 and TRBJ1-2; D is ambiguous. Trimming left V 8 bases short and J 6 bases short, with 13 bases between. Germline CDR1 MDHEN, CDR2 SYDVKM. The CDR3 is 12 residues long. This CDR3 reads CASAQVVDGYTF. CDR3 coding DNA: TGTGCCAGCGCCCAGGTGGTGGATGGCTACACCTTC.

The chain links TRBV6-5 to TRBJ2-3, with TRBD2 matching 7 bases. The germline CDR1 and CDR2 sequences are MNHEY and SVGAGI. CDR3 length: 13 residues. V gave up 6 bases and J gave up 7 bases; unmatched junction bases: 7. The CDR3 sequence: CASSLLAAHTQYF. CDR3 bases: TGTGCCAGCAGCCTGCTAGCGGCACATACGCAGTATTTT.

The chain joins TRBV5-1 to TRBJ2-5; 8 positions agree with TRBD2. Trimming removed 4 bases from V and 0 bases from J; junction bases left unmatched: 8. CDR3 length: 16 amino acids. Germline CDR1 reads SGHRS; CDR2 reads YFSETQ. This CDR3 is CASSPSGLGDQETQYF. Written as DNA, the CDR3 is TGCGCCAGCAGCCCTTCGGGACTAGGGGACCAAGAGACCCAGTACTTC.

This clone was seen a single time. The gene calls are TRBV5-1 and TRBJ1-1, with D uncertain. Looked up from germline, CDR1 is SGHRS and CDR2 is YFSETQ. This CDR3 has 16 amino acids. Trimming took 3 bases from V and 6 from J, leaving 21 bases between them. CDR3 nucleotide sequence: TGCGCCAGCAGCTATTTTGAGGGAGGGCAGTCCCCTGAAGCTTTCTTT. Its translation: CASSYFEGGQSPEAFF.

The V and J genes are TRBV27 and TRBJ2-3, with 8 nucleotides matching TRBD2. Losses at the gene ends were 4 bases for V and 4 bases for J; bases not matched to a gene: 7. CDR3 length equals 15 residues. Germline V gene data show CDR1 as MNHEY and CDR2 as SMNVEV (reference sequence). CDR3 DNA sequence: TGTGCCAGCAGTTACAGCGGGAGACCCTCAGATACGCAGTATTTT. Protein sequence: CASSYSGRPSDTQYF.

The J gene is TRBJ2-2, the V gene TRBV5-1; 10 bases map to TRBD1. V shed 4 bases and J 6 bases; nucleotides not matched to a gene: 9. Germline V gene data show CDR1 as SGHRS and CDR2 as YFSETQ. There are 16 residues in the CDR3. Here the CDR3 DNA reads TGCGCCAGCAGCCCACAACCCGGGACAGGGGCCGGGGAGCTGTTTTTT. The encoded protein is CASSPQPGTGAGELFF.